A single sample is the source of the 21 T cell receptor beta chains below, sequenced in a study of vaccination effects on CD4 cells after COVID-19. After expansion with viral peptide pools in the ViraFEST assay, antigen-specific CD4+ T cells were sequenced. The culture ran for around ten days before CD4+ T cells were isolated. Profiled with immunoSEQ multiplex PCR; TCRdb holds only in-frame clones, not every one. Here the sample spans tens of thousands of clones, about three quarters being singletons. No antigen has been assigned to these receptors. The sequencing used CD4+ T cells from PBMCs cultured with HCoV-229E spike peptides, collected before COVID-19 vaccination. The receptors were sampled from a human donor who received a COVID-19 vaccine.

The chain employs TRBV9 and TRBJ1-2; no firm D call. The CDR3 loop spans 14 amino acids. Trimming took 0 bases from V and 3 from J, leaving 9 bases between them. From germline, CDR1 is SGDLS and CDR2 YYNGEE. CDR3 residues: CASSVEAAHYGYTF. The DNA of the CDR3 is TGTGCCAGCAGCGTAGAGGCGGCCCACTATGGCTACACCTTC.

This clone was picked up a small number of times. J is TRBJ1-3 and V is TRBV6-6, with 10 positions matching TRBD1. Germline V gene data show CDR1 as MNHNY and CDR2 as SVGAGI (reference sequence). V shed 2 bases, J shed 8 bases, and the junction held 6 bases outside the gene matches. This CDR3 is 15 amino acids long. In DNA, the CDR3 is TGTGCCAGCAGTTACGGGGGACAGGGGTCGGACACCATATATTTT. Amino acids: CASSYGGQGSDTIYF.

This clone was counted between two and nine times. This chain uses TRBV11-1 with TRBJ1-1; D perhaps matches TRBD1 (5 bases). The CDR3 runs 15 residues. Trimming removed 3 bases from V and 0 bases from J, with 11 bases in between. Germline CDR1 and CDR2: SGHAT and FQDESV (reference sequence). This CDR3 is CASSLQGAMNTEAFF. The CDR3 nucleotides read TGTGCCAGCAGCTTGCAGGGTGCGATGAACACTGAAGCTTTCTTT.

This clone was found a few times. The chain uses TRBV4-1 and TRBJ2-3; the D is unclear. This CDR3 is built from 15 residues. The germline gives CDR1 MGHRA, CDR2 YSYEKL. Between the trimmed V and J ends, which lost 4 bases and 2 bases, there was a span of 13 bases. This CDR3 is CASSPRSPPTDTQYF. The CDR3 DNA is TGCGCCAGCAGCCCTAGAAGCCCACCCACAGATACGCAGTATTTT.

This clone appeared a single time. The chain employs TRBV6-1 and TRBJ2-7, with D perhaps matching TRBD1 (5 bases). Trimming stripped 2 bases from V and 3 bases from J, with 14 bases between. The CDR3 loop spans 15 amino acids. CDR1 is MNHNS, CDR2 SASEGT, per germline. The CDR3 DNA follows: TGTGCCAGCAGTGAATCCCAGGGTAACCTCTACGAGCAGTACTTC. It codes for CASSESQGNLYEQYF.

The J gene is TRBJ1-1, the V gene TRBV18; D remains unclear. Between the trimmed V and J ends, which lost 4 bases and 0 bases, there was a span of 9 bases. Germline V gene data show CDR1 as KGHSH and CDR2 as LQKENI. The CDR3 has 14 amino acids. CDR3 sequence (DNA): TGTGCCAGCTCACTATCGACAATGAACACTGAAGCTTTCTTT. Translation gives CASSLSTMNTEAFF. Using reference TRBV18 and TRBJ1-1 for the parts outside the CDR3, the full variable domain is NAGVMQNPRHLVRRRGQEARLRCSPMKGHSHVYWYRQLPEEGLKFMVYLQKENIIDESGMPKERFSAEFPKEGPSILRIQQVVRGDSAAYFCASSLSTMNTEAFFGQGTRLTVV.

The rearrangement uses TRBV6-5 and TRBJ1-2; D is perhaps TRBD1 (5 bases). The germline CDR1 and CDR2 sequences are MNHEY and SVGAGI. V dropped 5 bases and J dropped 4 bases, with 14 bases sitting between them. The CDR3 has 14 amino acids. The DNA of the CDR3 is TGTGCCAGCAGTAACGCCTATGACAGCTATGGCTACACCTTC. This codes for CASSNAYDSYGYTF.

This rearrangement joins TRBV11-2 to TRBJ2-1; 12 nucleotides agree with TRBD1. With V trimmed by 4 bases and J by 3 bases, 4 bases remained unmatched. In germline, CDR1 is SGHAT, CDR2 FQNNGV. The CDR3 extends over 16 amino acids. The CDR3 loop is CASSYGTGGFYNEQFF. The CDR3 DNA reads TGTGCCAGCAGCTACGGGACAGGGGGCTTCTACAATGAGCAGTTCTTC.

DNA of the CDR3: TGTGCCAGCAGTTACTCAAACAGGGACACTGAAGCTTTCTTT. As protein: CASSYSNRDTEAFF. The rearrangement uses TRBV6-5 and TRBJ1-1; D is possibly TRBD1 (6 bases). With 0 bases removed from V and 3 bases from J, the gap between germline ends came to 8 bases. The CDR3 extends over 14 amino acids. Germline V gene sequence: CDR1 MNHEY, CDR2 SVGAGI.

The gene calls are TRBV14 and TRBJ2-1, with 7 bases that match TRBD2. This CDR3 comprises 15 residues. The trim removed 3 bases at V and 3 bases at J, leaving 5 bases unmatched. CDR1 and CDR2 (germline): SGHDN, FVKESK. For the CDR3, the DNA is TGTGCCAGCAGCCAGCGCGGGGGTCACTACAATGAGCAGTTCTTC. It translates to CASSQRGGHYNEQFF. Drawing the rest from reference TRBV14 and TRBJ2-1, the complete variable domain is EAGVTQFPSHSVIEKGQTVTLRCDPISGHDNLYWYRRVMGKEIKFLLHFVKESKQDESGMPNNRFLAERTGGTYSTLKVQPAELEDSGVYFCASSQRGGHYNEQFFGPGTRLTVL.

The chain employs TRBV2 and TRBJ2-1; perhaps TRBD2 as D (6 bases). Trimming pared 9 bases from V and 7 bases from J, leaving 19 bases between. Germline CDR1 is SNHLY and CDR2 is FYNNEI. CDR3 size: 14 residues. The CDR3 sequence is CARSSSGVPNEQFF. Written as DNA, the CDR3 is TGTGCCAGATCCAGCTCGGGAGTGCCAAATGAGCAGTTCTTC.

In its sample, this clone was seen once. The chain has TRBV5-1 and TRBJ2-1; tentative D call: TRBD1 (5 bases). Germline CDR1 SGHRS, CDR2 YFSETQ. There are 11 residues in the CDR3. V shed 5 bases and J shed 10 bases, with 10 bases lying between them. The CDR3 reads CASSRDREQFF. The CDR3 DNA follows: TGCGCCAGCAGTCGAGACAGAGAGCAGTTCTTC. The full variable domain, completed using reference TRBV5-1 and TRBJ2-1, is KAGVTQTPRYLIKTRGQQVTLSCSPISGHRSVSWYQQTPGQGLQFLFEYFSETQRNKGNFPGRFSGRQFSNSRSEMNVSTLELGDSALYLCASSRDREQFFGPGTRLTVL.

This clone is labeled medium-sized. V is TRBV10-1 and J is TRBJ2-1; D gene ambiguous. The V end was cut by 4 bases, the J end by 5 bases, with 12 bases between. Germline-derived CDR1 and CDR2 are WNHNN and SYGVQD (reference sequence). This CDR3 is built from 14 residues. Written as DNA, the CDR3 is TGCGCCAGCAGTGGGCTGTGGGCCAACAATGAGCAGTTCTTC. Translation gives CASSGLWANNEQFF.

This chain uses TRBV6-4 with TRBJ1-6; TRBD1 agrees at 8 bases. This CDR3 comprises 15 residues. CDR1 and CDR2 (germline): MRHNA, SNTAGT. Losses at the gene ends were 5 bases for V and 7 bases for J; bases not matched to a gene: 7. In nucleotides, the CDR3 is TGTGCCAGCAGTCCCGGGACAGGAGAGAATTCACCCCTCCACTTT. It specifies CASSPGTGENSPLHF.

This chain joins TRBV21-1 and TRBJ2-2; no DNA check was done on the table's D call, TRBD2. TRBV21-1 is a pseudogene locus. This CDR3 is built from 17 residues. The DNA for the CDR3 is TGTGCCAGCAGCAAACTCCGCACTAGCGGGAGCACCGGGGAGCTGTTTTTT. This encodes CASSKLRTSGSTGELFF.

The chain links TRBV11-2 to TRBJ2-7, with D tentatively TRBD2 (6 bases). The germline V gene has CDR1 SGHAT and CDR2 FQNNGV. V was shortened by 4 bases and J by 2 bases, with 18 bases between the two germline ends. The CDR3 loop spans 16 amino acids. The CDR3 here is CASSSDLGAGTYEQYF. CDR3 coding DNA: TGTGCCAGCAGCTCGGACCTAGGGGCGGGGACCTACGAGCAGTACTTC.

The chain couples TRBV27 to TRBJ2-2, with D perhaps matching TRBD1 (6 bases). Trimming left V 8 bases short and J 1 base short, with 17 bases between. The CDR3 sequence is 16 residues long. Germline lookup yields CDR1 MNHEY and CDR2 SMNVEV (reference sequence). The chain's CDR3 is CASAWGLVLNTGELFF. CDR3 sequence (DNA): TGTGCCAGCGCGTGGGGGCTAGTCCTGAACACCGGGGAGCTGTTTTTT.

This rearrangement joins TRBV5-5 to TRBJ2-1; 10 bases map to TRBD1. CDR3 length equals 15 residues. J gave up 7 bases and V 0 bases, and 4 bases lay outside the gene matches. Germline V gene sequence: CDR1 SGHKS, CDR2 YYEKEE (reference sequence). The CDR3 region is CASSLAGQGENEQFF. The DNA for the CDR3 is TGTGCCAGCAGCTTGGCCGGACAGGGGGAGAATGAGCAGTTCTTC.

The chain is built from TRBV19 and TRBJ2-7, with a tentative D call TRBD2 (6 bases). The CDR3 extends over 15 amino acids. Looked up from germline, CDR1 is LNHDA and CDR2 is SQIVND (reference sequence). The V end lost 4 bases, the J end lost 4 bases, and 17 bases lay between the germline ends. CDR3 residues: CASSTTGTSSYEQYF. As DNA, the CDR3 is TGTGCCAGTAGTACTACCGGGACTTCGAGTTACGAGCAGTACTTC.

The chain links TRBV20-1 to TRBJ1-3; 7 bases fit TRBD1. Germline CDR1 reads DFQATT; CDR2 reads SNEGSKA (reference sequence). J gave up 2 bases and V 3 bases, and 16 bases lay outside the gene matches. CDR3 length: 18 residues. For the CDR3, the DNA is TGCAGTGCTAGTACACTAAGAGGTAGACAGGGCGCTGGAAACACCATATATTTT. This gives the protein CSASTLRGRQGAGNTIYF.

The chain recombines TRBV3-1 (or the pseudogene TRBV3-2) with TRBJ2-5; D gene uncertain. The V gene lost 4 bases and the J gene lost 4 bases, with 13 bases spanning the gap. CDR3 size: 14 residues. Germline CDR1 reads LGHDT; CDR2 reads YNNKEL (reference sequence). CDR3 DNA sequence: TGTGCCAGCAGCCTGAAAACGCGGTCAGAGACCCAGTACTTC. This codes for CASSLKTRSETQYF.